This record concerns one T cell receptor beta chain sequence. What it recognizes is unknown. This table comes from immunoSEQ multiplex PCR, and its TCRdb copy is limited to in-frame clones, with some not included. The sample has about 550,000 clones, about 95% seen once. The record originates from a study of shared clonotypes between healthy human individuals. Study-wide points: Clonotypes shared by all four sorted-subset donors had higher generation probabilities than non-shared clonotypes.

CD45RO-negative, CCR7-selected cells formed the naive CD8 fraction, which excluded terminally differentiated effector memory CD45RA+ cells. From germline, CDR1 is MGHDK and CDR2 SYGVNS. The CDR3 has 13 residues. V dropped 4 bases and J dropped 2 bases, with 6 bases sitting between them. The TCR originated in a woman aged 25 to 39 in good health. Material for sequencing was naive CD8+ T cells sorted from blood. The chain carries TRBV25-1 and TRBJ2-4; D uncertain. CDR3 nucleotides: TGTGCCAGCAGTGGTGGGCCCAAAAACATTCAGTACTTC. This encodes CASSGGPKNIQYF.